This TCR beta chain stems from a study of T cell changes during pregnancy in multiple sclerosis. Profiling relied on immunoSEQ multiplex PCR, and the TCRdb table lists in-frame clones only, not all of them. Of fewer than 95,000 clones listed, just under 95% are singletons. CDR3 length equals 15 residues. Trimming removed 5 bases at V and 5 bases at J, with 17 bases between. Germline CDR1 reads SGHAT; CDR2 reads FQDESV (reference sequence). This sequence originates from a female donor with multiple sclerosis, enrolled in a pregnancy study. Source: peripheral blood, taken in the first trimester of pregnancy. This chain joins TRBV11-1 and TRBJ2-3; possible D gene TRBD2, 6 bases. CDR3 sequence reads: CASSPWDLAKDTQYF. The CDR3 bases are TGTGCCAGCAGCCCCTGGGACTTAGCAAAAGATACGCAGTATTTT.